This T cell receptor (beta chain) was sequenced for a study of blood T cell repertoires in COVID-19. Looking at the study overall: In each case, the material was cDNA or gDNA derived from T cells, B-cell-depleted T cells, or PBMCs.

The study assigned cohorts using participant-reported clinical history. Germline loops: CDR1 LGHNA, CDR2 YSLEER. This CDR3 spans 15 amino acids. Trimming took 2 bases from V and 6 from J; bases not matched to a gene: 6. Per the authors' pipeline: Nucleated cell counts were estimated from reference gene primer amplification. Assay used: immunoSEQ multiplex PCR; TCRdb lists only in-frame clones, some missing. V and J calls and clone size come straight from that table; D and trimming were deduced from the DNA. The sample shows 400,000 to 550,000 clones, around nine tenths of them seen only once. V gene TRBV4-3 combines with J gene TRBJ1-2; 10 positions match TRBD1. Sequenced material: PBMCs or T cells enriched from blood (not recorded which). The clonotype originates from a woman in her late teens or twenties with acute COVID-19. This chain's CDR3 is CASSQQGQGIDGYTF. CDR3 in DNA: TGCGCCAGCAGCCAACAGGGACAGGGGATAGATGGCTACACCTTC.